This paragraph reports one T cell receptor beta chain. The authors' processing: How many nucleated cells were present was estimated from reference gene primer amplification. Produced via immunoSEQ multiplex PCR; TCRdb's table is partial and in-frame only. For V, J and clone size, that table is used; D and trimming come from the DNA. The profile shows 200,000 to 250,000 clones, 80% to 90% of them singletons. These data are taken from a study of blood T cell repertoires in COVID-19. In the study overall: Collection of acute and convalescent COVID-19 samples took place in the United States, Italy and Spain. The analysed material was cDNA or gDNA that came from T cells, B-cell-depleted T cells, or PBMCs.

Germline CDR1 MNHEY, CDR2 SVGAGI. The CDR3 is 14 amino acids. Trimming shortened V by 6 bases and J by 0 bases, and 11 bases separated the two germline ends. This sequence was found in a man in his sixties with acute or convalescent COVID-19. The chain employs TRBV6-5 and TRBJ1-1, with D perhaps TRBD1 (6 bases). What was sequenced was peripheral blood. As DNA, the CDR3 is TGTGCCAGCAGCCTGGACAGATTGAACACTGAAGCTTTCTTT. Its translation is CASSLDRLNTEAFF.